The T cell receptor (beta chain) described here comes from a study of T cell responses to AZD1222 COVID-19 vaccine. General observations from the study: At baseline, just 6 or 7 AZD1222 recipients tested seropositive.

The CDR3 runs to 16 residues. Germline V gene data show CDR1 as LNHDA and CDR2 as SQIVND (reference sequence). V was pared by 5 bases and J by 6 bases, with 5 bases of the junction left unmatched. Using immunoSEQ multiplex PCR, the repertoire was profiled, and TCRdb retains in-frame clones only, with some absent. The sample holds 95,000 to 150,000 clones, approximately 90% seen once. About this clone itself: Its specificity is not known.

The rearrangement joins TRBV19 to TRBJ2-2; TRBD2 matches 14 bases. The sequence came from an adult in good health. The material was peripheral blood, obtained on day 0 of AZD1222 vaccination. CDR3 region: CASSLGLAGGPGELFF. Written as DNA, the CDR3 is TGTGCCAGTAGTCTCGGACTAGCGGGAGGCCCCGGGGAGCTGTTTTTT.